Below, 14 T cell receptor beta chains from the same sample are listed, as sequenced in a study of blood T cell repertoires in COVID-19. Data came from immunoSEQ multiplex PCR; TCRdb stores just in-frame clones and leaves some out. The data contain around 150,000 clones, about 83% of them singletons. Sequencing input: PBMCs or T cells enriched from blood (not recorded which). These receptors were collected from a woman between 45 and 65 years old with acute COVID-19.

CDR3 amino acids: CASSQPTARLAHTGELFF. The CDR3 DNA follows: TGTGCCAGCAGCCAACCCACCGCAAGGCTAGCCCACACCGGGGAGCTGTTTTTT. This rearrangement joins TRBV3-1 (or the pseudogene TRBV3-2) to TRBJ2-2; D may be TRBD2 (5 bases). The germline CDR1 and CDR2 sequences are LGHDT and YNNKEL (reference sequence). The germline V and J ends were trimmed by 2 bases and 3 bases, with 19 bases remaining between them. The CDR3 runs to 18 residues.

A single count supports this clone. The chain employs TRBV2 and TRBJ2-1; 7 nucleotides align to TRBD2. The ends lost 6 bases at V and 2 bases at J; junction bases unmatched: 7. The CDR3 spans 15 residues. Per germline, CDR1 SNHLY and CDR2 FYNNEI. CDR3 amino acids: CASRAGTTAYNEQFF. The CDR3 nucleotides read TGTGCCAGCAGGGCCGGGACTACCGCCTACAATGAGCAGTTCTTC.

V usage is TRBV5-1 and J usage is TRBJ2-7, with D possibly matching TRBD1 (5 bases). Per germline, CDR1 SGHRS and CDR2 YFSETQ. The CDR3 has 14 residues. The germline V and J ends were trimmed by 3 bases and 2 bases, with 12 bases remaining between them. The CDR3 loop is CASSSAARAYEQYF. As DNA, the CDR3 is TGCGCCAGCAGCTCTGCAGCCAGGGCCTACGAGCAGTACTTC.

The chain carries TRBV28 and TRBJ1-6, with D hard to call. CDR1 and CDR2 (germline): MDHEN, SYDVKM. The CDR3 extends over 15 amino acids. Trimming took 7 bases from V and 0 from J, leaving 10 bases between them. The CDR3 loop is CASKAASSYNSPLHF. DNA for the CDR3: TGTGCCAGCAAAGCAGCTAGCTCCTATAATTCACCCCTCCACTTT.

The CDR3 sequence is CASSQGPDRWITNEKLFF. The CDR3 bases are TGTGCCAGCAGCCAAGGACCCGACAGGTGGATCACTAATGAAAAACTGTTTTTT. V is TRBV14 and J is TRBJ1-4; D possibly corresponds to TRBD1 (6 bases). Per germline, CDR1 SGHDN and CDR2 FVKESK. The CDR3 runs to 18 residues. Trimming shortened V by 1 base and J by 2 bases, and 17 bases separated the two germline ends.

The chain recombines TRBV19 with TRBJ1-1; 7 bases are a match to TRBD1. Unmatched junction bases numbered 6, after V lost 1 base and J lost 10 bases. The germline gives CDR1 LNHDA, CDR2 SQIVND (reference sequence). The CDR3 is 13 amino acids. CDR3: CASSIALTGTAFF. The DNA of the CDR3 is TGTGCCAGTAGTATAGCCCTGACAGGGACAGCTTTCTTT.

J is TRBJ1-1 and V is TRBV15, with D unclear. This CDR3 is 17 amino acids long. Per germline, CDR1 LNHNV and CDR2 YYDKDF (reference sequence). Trimming took off 3 bases at V and 1 base at J, with 18 bases between the two ends. The CDR3 DNA reads as TGTGCCACCAGCAGCATATCGGGTTTAATGGGGAACACTGAAGCTTTCTTT. It is translated as CATSSISGLMGNTEAFF. Based on the CDR3 plus reference TRBV15 and TRBJ1-1, the full variable domain is DAMVIQNPRYQVTQFGKPVTLSCSQTLNHNVMYWYQQKSSQAPKLLFHYYDKDFNNEADTPDNFQSRRPNTSFCFLDIRSPGLGDTAMYLCATSSISGLMGNTEAFFGQGTRLTVV.

The J gene is TRBJ1-2, the V gene TRBV5-1; no firm D call. CDR1 is SGHRS and CDR2 is YFSETQ in the germline V gene. The CDR3 covers 15 residues. The ends were cut back, 4 bases at V and 7 bases at J, with 20 bases in the middle. This CDR3 reads CASSASDTRGIGYTF. For the CDR3, the DNA is TGCGCCAGCAGCGCCTCCGACACGAGAGGGATTGGCTACACCTTC.

This clone has a single count. The chain recombines TRBV12-5 with TRBJ2-7, with D possibly being TRBD1 (7 bases). Trimming pared 6 bases from V and 4 bases from J, leaving 16 bases between. The germline V gene encodes CDR1 LGHNT and CDR2 FRNRAP. This CDR3 has 14 residues. This CDR3 reads CASGPPGGRYEQYF. The CDR3 DNA sequence: TGTGCTAGTGGCCCCCCAGGGGGGCGTTACGAGCAGTACTTC.

V is TRBV14 and J is TRBJ2-5, with unresolved D. V lost 2 bases and J lost 4, with 5 bases in between. The CDR3 loop spans 12 amino acids. From germline, CDR1 is SGHDN and CDR2 FVKESK. The CDR3 sequence: CASSQSTETQYF. The CDR3 DNA reads TGTGCCAGCAGCCAAAGCACAGAGACCCAGTACTTC.

The gene calls are TRBV5-1 and TRBJ2-7; D remains ambiguous. V was cut by 4 bases and J by 1 base, with 12 bases left in between. Germline CDR1 and CDR2: SGHRS and YFSETQ. The CDR3 covers 14 residues. The CDR3 coding sequence is TGCGCCAGCAGCCCAGAGACGGGTTCCTACGAGCAGTACTTC. It encodes CASSPETGSYEQYF.

The chain couples TRBV14 to TRBJ1-2; 9 bases align to TRBD1. Unmatched junction bases numbered 12, after V lost 1 base and J lost 6 bases. The V gene's germline CDR1 is SGHDN and CDR2 FVKESK. The CDR3 is made up of 17 amino acids. The CDR3 here is CASSQGGNRGRLDGYTF. The CDR3 nucleotides are TGTGCCAGCAGCCAAGGGGGGAACAGGGGGCGGTTGGATGGCTACACCTTC.

This clone appeared once. This chain uses TRBV19 with TRBJ1-4; 7 bases agree with TRBD1. The V segment lost 6 bases and the J segment 8 bases; nucleotides outside the gene matches: 18. The germline CDR1 and CDR2 sequences are LNHDA and SQIVND (reference sequence). The CDR3 runs to 17 residues. The CDR3, as DNA: TGTGCCAGTAGCATCACGCCCTCAGGGGGTATGTGGGAAAAACTGTTTTTT. Its protein product is CASSITPSGGMWEKLFF.

A single count supports this clone. The V gene is TRBV6-4, the J gene TRBJ2-7, with a possible D match to TRBD2 (5 bases). Germline V CDR1 and CDR2: MRHNA, SNTAGT. The V end was cut by 5 bases, the J end by 5 bases, with 16 bases between. CDR3 length: 14 residues. The CDR3: CASSKDWSEDEQYF. The CDR3 bases are TGTGCCAGCAGTAAGGACTGGTCGGAGGACGAGCAGTACTTC.